This TCR beta chain appears in the sequencing data of a study of blood T cell repertoires in COVID-19. This CDR3 is 15 amino acids long. CDR1 is SGDLS and CDR2 is YYNGEE in the germline V gene. Between the trimmed V and J ends, which lost 0 bases and 6 bases, there was a span of 12 bases. Using immunoSEQ multiplex PCR, the repertoire was profiled, and TCRdb retains in-frame clones only, with some absent. The profile shows over 200,000 clones, 80% to 90% of them singletons. The sequenced material came from peripheral blood. The chain employs TRBV9 and TRBJ2-2; TRBD1 might be the D (5 bases). This TCR derives from an elderly man with acute or convalescent COVID-19. This CDR3 is CASSVAQGRAGELFF. The CDR3 DNA reads TGTGCCAGCAGCGTAGCGCAGGGTCGGGCCGGGGAGCTGTTTTTT.